These 15 T cell receptor beta chains came from one sample sequenced in a study of CD8 T cells in ankylosing spondylitis. Notes on the study in general: Blood of patients with ankylosing spondylitis appeared to be characterized by a TCR beta motif of several highly homologous variants.

TCRdb redid the calling of the 5' RACE reads with MiXCR, one entry per CDR3 protein. The data contain around 220,000 distinct CDR3 sequences, around 19% of them singletons. These receptors have no known antigen. The specimen was blood, either unsorted or a sorted T cell fraction (not recorded which). The receptors stem from a male donor with ankylosing spondylitis.

This chain joins TRBV11-2 and TRBJ1-2; D gene unclear. V was trimmed by 5 bases and J by 7 bases, leaving 14 bases between them. The CDR3 runs to 13 residues. In germline, CDR1 is SGHAT, CDR2 FQNNGV. CDR3 loop: CASSPGSAGGYTF. CDR3 sequence (DNA): TGTGCCAGCAGCCCCGGGAGTGCTGGTGGCTACACCTTC.

This clonotype was observed at least ten times. The CDR3 region is CASSLAAEGYGYTF. In DNA, the CDR3 is TGTGCCAGCAGCTTAGCGGCGGAGGGATATGGCTACACCTTC. The chain uses TRBV11-2 and TRBJ1-2, with D unclear. Trimming left V 1 base short and J 5 bases short, with 11 bases between. This CDR3 is built from 14 residues. Germline values: CDR1 SGHAT, CDR2 FQNNGV.

This clonotype was recorded at least ten times. This chain joins TRBV9 and TRBJ2-5; unclear D gene. Germline V gene lookup returns CDR1 SGDLS and CDR2 YYNGEE. V was trimmed by 0 bases and J by 2 bases, leaving 11 bases between them. The CDR3 totals 15 residues. CDR3 coding DNA: TGTGCCAGCAGCGTAGCTGGCACCACACAAGAGACCCAGTACTTC. It is translated as CASSVAGTTQETQYF.

The chain recombines TRBV7-8 with TRBJ1-1; maybe TRBD1 (5 bases). CDR3 length equals 11 residues. Germline lookup yields CDR1 SGHVS and CDR2 FQNEAQ. V gave up 5 bases and J gave up 11 bases, with 12 bases separating them. CDR3 amino acids: CASSRGVFAFF. The CDR3 bases are TGTGCCAGCAGCCGGGGGGTGTTTGCTTTCTTT.

This clonotype was seen a few times. V usage is TRBV2 and J usage is TRBJ2-3; TRBD2 matches at 12 bases. The CDR3 consists of 18 residues. Looked up from germline, CDR1 is SNHLY and CDR2 is FYNNEI. V was clipped by 2 bases and J by 0 bases; unmatched bases: 6. The CDR3 sequence is CASSEYRLAGDSTDTQYF. In nucleotides, the CDR3 is TGTGCCAGCAGTGAATATCGACTAGCGGGGGATAGCACAGATACGCAGTATTTT. Full variable domain (outside the CDR3, taken from reference TRBV2 and TRBJ2-3): EPEVTQTPSHQVTQMGQEVILRCVPISNHLYFYWYRQILGQKVEFLVSFYNNEISEKSEIFDDQFSVERPDGSNFTLKIRSTKLEDSAMYFCASSEYRLAGDSTDTQYFGPGTRLTVL.

Only a few counts were recorded for this clonotype. The chain joins TRBV6-1 to TRBJ2-1; a possible D gene is TRBD1 (5 bases). V was cut by 4 bases and J by 3 bases, with 10 bases left in between. This CDR3 has 14 amino acids. Germline V lookup: CDR1 MNHNS, CDR2 SASEGT. The CDR3 sequence: CASSVDTNYNEQFF. The CDR3 nucleotides are TGTGCCAGCAGTGTGGACACTAACTACAATGAGCAGTTCTTC.

The V call is TRBV12-3 or TRBV12-4, the J call TRBJ1-2; D might be TRBD1 (5 bases). V lost 7 bases to trimming and J lost 1 base, with 10 bases between them. The length of the CDR3 is 13 residues. In nucleotides, the CDR3 is TGTGCCAGCACTACCAGGGATAACTATGGCTACACCTTC. It specifies CASTTRDNYGYTF.

V usage is TRBV12-3 or TRBV12-4 and J usage is TRBJ1-4; D may be TRBD1 (6 bases). The V and J ends lost 6 bases and 2 bases respectively, with 16 bases between them. This CDR3 comprises 16 residues. CDR3 protein: CASSPWVGGTNEKLFF. As DNA, the CDR3 is TGTGCCAGCAGCCCCTGGGTAGGGGGGACTAATGAAAAACTGTTTTTT.

This chain links TRBV7-9 with TRBJ1-6; D possibly corresponds to TRBD1 (6 bases). The germline V gene has CDR1 SEHNR and CDR2 FQNEAQ (reference sequence). Trimming shortened V by 5 bases and J by 11 bases, and 13 bases separated the two germline ends. This CDR3 is 13 amino acids long. CDR3 residues: CASSLTGIAPLHF. The DNA for the CDR3 is TGTGCCAGCAGCCTTACAGGGATTGCACCCCTCCACTTT.

This clonotype was picked up many times. This chain joins TRBV12-3 or TRBV12-4 and TRBJ1-2; D unresolved. This CDR3 is 11 amino acids long. V shed 10 bases and J shed 7 bases, with 13 bases lying between them. This CDR3 reads CAIQKGFGYTF. For the CDR3, the DNA is TGTGCCATCCAAAAGGGTTTTGGCTACACCTTC.

The sample holds a few counts of this clonotype. J is TRBJ2-1 and V is TRBV10-2, with 10 bases matching TRBD1. CDR1 and CDR2 from the germline V gene are WSHSY and SAAADI. This CDR3 contains 13 residues. With 10 bases clipped from V and 7 bases from J, the junction kept 7 bases outside the gene matches. CDR3 region: CATGTGVHNEQFF. DNA of the CDR3: TGCGCCACCGGGACAGGGGTTCATAATGAGCAGTTCTTC.

There are a few counts of this clonotype. V and J are TRBV11-2 and TRBJ2-1; 12 positions agree with TRBD2. Germline loops: CDR1 SGHAT, CDR2 FQNNGV. V shed 0 bases and J 0 bases; nucleotides not matched to a gene: 18. The CDR3 has 23 amino acids. CDR3 DNA sequence: TGTGCCAGCAGCTTAGAATGGACTAGCGGGACTTACCCCACGGGCAGCTCCTACAATGAGCAGTTCTTC. Amino acids: CASSLEWTSGTYPTGSSYNEQFF.

Only a few counts were recorded for this clonotype. V gene TRBV5-6 combines with J gene TRBJ1-1; D is possibly TRBD1 (6 bases). Between the trimmed V and J ends, which lost 0 bases and 6 bases, there was a span of 15 bases. Germline V gene sequence: CDR1 SGHDT, CDR2 YYEEEE. The CDR3 spans 15 residues. CDR3 sequence: CASSLGQDILPEAFF. The CDR3 DNA sequence: TGTGCCAGCAGCTTGGGACAGGATATTCTTCCTGAAGCTTTCTTT.

The chain combines TRBV11-2 with TRBJ2-5; D is tentatively TRBD1 or TRBD2 (7 bases each). This CDR3 is built from 16 residues. Germline V gene lookup returns CDR1 SGHAT and CDR2 FQNNGV. V was pared by 4 bases and J by 5 bases, with 20 bases between. Here the CDR3 DNA reads TGTGCCAGCAGCTGGTATTTCAGGGAGGGGGCGGAGACCCAGTACTTC. It translates to CASSWYFREGAETQYF.

The chain uses TRBV2 and TRBJ2-7, with D possibly TRBD1 on 5 matching bases. V shed 6 bases and J shed 0 bases, with 15 bases lying between them. There are 15 residues in the CDR3. Germline V lookup: CDR1 SNHLY, CDR2 FYNNEI. CDR3 sequence reads: CASSRQLVSSYEQYF. The DNA for the CDR3 is TGTGCCAGCAGCCGACAGCTAGTAAGCTCCTACGAGCAGTACTTC.